One TCR beta chain is described in this entry. The sample originates from a study of blood T cell repertoires in COVID-19. CDR3 length equals 13 residues. Germline assignment: CDR1 KGHDR and CDR2 SFDVKD. V was pared by 3 bases and J by 12 bases, with 14 bases between. The data were produced by immunoSEQ multiplex PCR, yet TCRdb's version contains in-frame clones alone and is incomplete. The sample yields approximately 270,000 clones, about 85% seen once. This receptor was identified in a human donor with COVID-19, enrolled during active disease. The donor label of this sample is uncertain. The rearrangement links TRBV24-1 to TRBJ2-1, with D possibly matching TRBD1 (6 bases). The source material was peripheral blood. As DNA, the CDR3 is TGTGCCACCAGTGATCTAGACAGGCAAGGGCAGTTCTTC. Translated: CATSDLDRQGQFF.